The source of this T cell receptor beta chain is a study of regulatory T cells in long-lasting Graves disease. Time point of the sample: newly diagnosed GD, antithyroid drugs for less than 3 months. From PBMCs, RNA was extracted and then used to make the TCR library. Trimming took 0 bases from V and 9 from J, leaving 14 bases between them. The CDR3 extends over 14 amino acids. CDR1 and CDR2 from the germline V gene are LGHDT and YNNKEL (reference sequence). Library construction for TCR beta used iRepertoire HTBI primers and Arm-PCR of CDR3 regions. TCRdb processed the multiplex PCR reads anew with MiXCR; each CDR3 protein has one entry. The sample holds under 800,000 distinct CDR3 sequences; 16% are singletons and the top ten take about 17%. Study-wide points: Persistent patients had more shared public clonotypes (approximately 2,700) than new patients (roughly 940).

Many counts were recorded for this clonotype. The antigen is undetermined. These data were likewise used in another study, on T cells in Graves' hyperthyroidism and ophthalmopathy.

The V call is TRBV3-1, the J call TRBJ1-1; D not certain. The sample was peripheral blood mononuclear cells (PBMCs), taken at new diagnosis, from a patient treated with antithyroid drugs. The clonotype comes from a woman in her thirties with Graves disease. Written as DNA, the CDR3 is TGTGCCAGCAGCCAAGAACCGAGAGGCCCCAAAGCTTTCTTT. Amino acid sequence: CASSQEPRGPKAFF. The entire variable domain, with the rest obtained from reference TRBV3-1 and TRBJ1-1, is as follows: DTAVSQTPKYLVTQMGNDKSIKCEQNLGHDTMYWYKQDSKKFLKIMFSYNNKELIINETVPNRFSPKSPDKAHLNLHINSLELGDSAVYFCASSQEPRGPKAFFGQGTRLTVV.